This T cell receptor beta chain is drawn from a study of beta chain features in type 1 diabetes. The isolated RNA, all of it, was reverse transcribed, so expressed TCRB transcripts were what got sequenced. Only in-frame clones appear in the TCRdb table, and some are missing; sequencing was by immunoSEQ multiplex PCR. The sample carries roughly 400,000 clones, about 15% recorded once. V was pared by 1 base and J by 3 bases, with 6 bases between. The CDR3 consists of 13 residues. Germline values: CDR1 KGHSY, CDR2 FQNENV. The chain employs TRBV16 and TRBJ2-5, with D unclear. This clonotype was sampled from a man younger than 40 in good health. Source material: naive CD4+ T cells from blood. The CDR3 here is CASSQLREETQYF. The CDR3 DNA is TGTGCCAGCAGCCAATTGCGCGAAGAGACCCAGTACTTC.